This T cell receptor (beta chain) is from a study of blood T cell repertoires in COVID-19. About the research overall: The study drew acute and convalescent COVID-19 samples from the United States, Italy and Spain. T cells, B-cell-depleted T cells, or PBMCs provided the cDNA or gDNA that served as material.

As processed by the authors: Cell counts per sample came from amplifying reference gene primers. Sequencing was performed with immunoSEQ multiplex PCR; in TCRdb, only in-frame clones are kept and a portion is missing. D and trimming come from the DNA, and the V and J calls and clone size come from that table. The sample holds 200,000 to 300,000 clones, around 81% seen once. Germline values: CDR1 SGHKS, CDR2 YYEKEE (reference sequence). V trimming: 1 base; J trimming: 9 bases; junction bases outside the gene matches: 7. The CDR3 is 14 residues long. This clone was seen ten or more times. This sequence originates from a woman aged 55-70 years with active or convalescent COVID-19. Sample: peripheral blood. The J gene is TRBJ2-1, the V gene TRBV5-5; 7 bases match TRBD1. CDR3 nucleotide sequence: TGTGCCAGCAGCTTGAGGGTAGGGGGCCTTGAGCAGTTCTTC. This codes for CASSLRVGGLEQFF.